These 28 T cell receptor beta chains came from one sample sequenced in a study of cytomegalovirus exposure and HLA in healthy donors. Primers: 60 Vbeta forward and 13 Jbeta reverse. Some clones are missing from TCRdb's copy, which holds only in-frame ones; the method was immunoSEQ multiplex PCR. The table for this sample gives tens of thousands of clones. The sequencing input was PBMCs. These receptor sequences come from a man aged 45-65 years in good health and CMV-seronegative.

The chain links TRBV6-1 to TRBJ2-1, with TRBD2 matching 7 bases. Germline CDR1 and CDR2: MNHNS and SASEGT. Trimming at V came to 4 bases and at J to 6 bases, leaving 18 bases not matched to a gene. The length of the CDR3 is 18 residues. The CDR3 coding sequence is TGTGCCAGCAGTGGGCATGTGGGGGGGTCTACCGGGCTCAATGAGCAGTTCTTC. Amino acid sequence: CASSGHVGGSTGLNEQFF.

The chain recombines TRBV18 with TRBJ2-5, with 9 bases matching TRBD1. The J call may be incorrect, as the DNA end agrees better with TRBJ2-7. This CDR3 has 16 amino acids. CDR1 and CDR2 from the germline V gene are KGHSH and LQKENI. This CDR3 reads CASSQGPGTGPYEQYF. CDR3 nucleotide sequence: TGTGCCAGCTCACAAGGGCCCGGGACAGGGCCCTACGAGCAGTACTTC.

This chain joins TRBV9 and TRBJ2-3; D is unresolved. The V end was cut by 4 bases, the J end by 3 bases, with 9 bases between. Germline V gene data show CDR1 as SGDLS and CDR2 as YYNGEE. This CDR3 is 13 amino acids long. Here the CDR3 reads CASSITGTDTQYF. For the CDR3, the DNA is TGTGCCAGCAGCATAACGGGTACAGATACGCAGTATTTT.

J is TRBJ1-1 and V is TRBV19, with D hard to call. This CDR3 spans 14 amino acids. Between the trimmed V and J ends, which lost 3 bases and 3 bases, there was a span of 11 bases. Germline V gives CDR1 LNHDA, CDR2 SQIVND (reference sequence). The CDR3 DNA follows: TGTGCCAGTAGTATTTCGGGAGCACACACTGAAGCTTTCTTT. Amino acid sequence: CASSISGAHTEAFF. Full variable domain (missing parts from reference TRBV19 and TRBJ1-1): DGGITQSPKYLFRKEGQNVTLSCEQNLNHDAMYWYRQDPGQGLRLIYYSQIVNDFQKGDIAEGYSVSREKKESFPLTVTSAQKNPTAFYLCASSISGAHTEAFFGQGTRLTVV.

The chain combines TRBV30 with TRBJ2-3, with TRBD1 matching over 7 bases. Unmatched junction bases numbered 3, after V lost 2 bases and J lost 4 bases. Germline-derived CDR1 and CDR2 are GTSNPN and SVGIG (reference sequence). CDR3 length: 13 residues. CDR3 amino acids: CAWSLGGADTQYF. CDR3 in DNA: TGTGCCTGGAGTTTAGGGGGCGCAGATACGCAGTATTTT.

The rearrangement joins TRBV18 to TRBJ1-4, with 10 bases lining up with TRBD1. Germline V gene lookup returns CDR1 KGHSH and CDR2 LQKENI. This CDR3 is 17 amino acids long. V shed 2 bases, J shed 7 bases, and the junction held 10 bases outside the gene matches. CDR3 in amino acids: CASSPNFSGQGSEKLFF. The CDR3 coding sequence is TGTGCCAGCTCACCAAACTTTTCGGGACAGGGGAGTGAAAAACTGTTTTTT.

The chain uses TRBV5-5 and TRBJ2-7; TRBD2 matches 14 bases. The germline gives CDR1 SGHKS, CDR2 YYEKEE (reference sequence). After removal of 0 bases from V and 3 bases from J, the junction contained 5 bases not matched to a gene. The length of the CDR3 is 17 residues. As DNA, the CDR3 is TGTGCCAGCAGCTTGGGGACTAGCGGGGGGCTCTTCTACGAGCAGTACTTC. Translation gives CASSLGTSGGLFYEQYF.

The chain uses TRBV7-9 and TRBJ2-3; no reliable D call. The ends were cut back, 10 bases at V and 0 bases at J, with 11 bases in the middle. The CDR3 spans 13 residues. The germline V gene encodes CDR1 SEHNR and CDR2 FQNEAQ (reference sequence). CDR3 protein: CATEFYSTDTQYF. The CDR3, as DNA: TGTGCCACCGAGTTCTATAGCACAGATACGCAGTATTTT.

V and J are TRBV11-2 and TRBJ1-1, with D uncertain. CDR1 is SGHAT and CDR2 is FQNNGV in the germline V gene. The V and J ends lost 1 base and 1 base respectively, with 16 bases between them. This CDR3 has 17 residues. The CDR3 DNA reads TGTGCCAGCAGCTTAGTTGGCGGGCTAGTTACGAACACTGAAGCTTTCTTT. This sequence encodes CASSLVGGLVTNTEAFF.

The genes are TRBV18 and TRBJ1-4; 8 positions agree with TRBD1. CDR3 length: 14 amino acids. CDR1 is KGHSH and CDR2 is LQKENI in the germline V gene. Trimming at V came to 5 bases and at J to 16 bases, leaving 15 bases not matched to a gene. CDR3: CASSNEGRQGTRFF. As DNA, the CDR3 is TGTGCCAGCTCAAATGAGGGAAGACAGGGGACTCGGTTTTTT.

This chain connects TRBV5-1 to TRBJ2-3; D is possibly TRBD2 (6 bases). The ends were cut back, 4 bases at V and 2 bases at J, with 11 bases in the middle. Germline V CDR1 and CDR2: SGHRS, YFSETQ. This CDR3 is 14 amino acids long. CDR3 in DNA: TGCGCCAGCAGCCCCGGACTATTCACAGATACGCAGTATTTT. Translation: CASSPGLFTDTQYF.

V usage is TRBV27 and J usage is TRBJ2-1; no reliable D call. Trimming removed 4 bases from V and 7 bases from J, with 11 bases in between. CDR1 is MNHEY and CDR2 is SMNVEV in the germline V gene (reference sequence). This CDR3 spans 13 amino acids. This chain's CDR3 is CASSSQVVNEQFF. In DNA form, the CDR3 reads TGTGCCAGCAGTTCGCAGGTAGTGAATGAGCAGTTCTTC.

The rearrangement uses TRBV5-1 and TRBJ1-1; D is perhaps TRBD1 (6 bases). The germline V gene has CDR1 SGHRS and CDR2 YFSETQ. The CDR3 spans 15 residues. The V gene lost 4 bases and the J gene lost 2 bases, with 15 bases spanning the gap. CDR3 region: CASSLGHLKNTEAFF. The CDR3 bases are TGCGCCAGCAGCCTGGGACACTTAAAAAACACTGAAGCTTTCTTT.

V usage is TRBV4-1 and J usage is TRBJ2-1; D is possibly TRBD2 (5 bases). Germline V gives CDR1 MGHRA, CDR2 YSYEKL. V lost 5 bases, J lost 7 bases, and 18 bases lay in between. CDR3 size: 15 residues. CDR3 in amino acids: CASSFRAEVGNEQFF. The CDR3 region has the DNA TGCGCCAGCAGCTTCCGAGCGGAGGTAGGGAATGAGCAGTTCTTC.

On this clone itself: The same CDR3 arises from other DNA sequences in this sample as well. The chain carries TRBV11-2 and TRBJ2-5; D gene ambiguous. The CDR3 extends over 13 amino acids. The ends were cut back, 2 bases at V and 0 bases at J, with 4 bases in the middle. The germline CDR1 and CDR2 sequences are SGHAT and FQNNGV. In DNA form, the CDR3 reads TGTGCCAGCAGCTTAACGGACCAAGAGACCCAGTACTTC. Encoded protein: CASSLTDQETQYF. Variable domain in full (rest from reference TRBV11-2 and TRBJ2-5): EAGVAQSPRYKIIEKRQSVAFWCNPISGHATLYWYQQILGQGPKLLIQFQNNGVVDDSQLPKDRFSAERLKGVDSTLKIQPAKLEDSAVYLCASSLTDQETQYFGPGTRLLVL.

The CDR3 DNA follows: TGTGCCAGCAGTTCCCACTCTATGATTCAGCCCCAGCATTTT. It yields the protein CASSSHSMIQPQHF. The chain links TRBV28 to TRBJ1-5; no definite D call. Germline V gene sequence: CDR1 MDHEN, CDR2 SYDVKM. This CDR3 contains 14 residues. Trimming removed 4 bases at V and 6 bases at J, with 13 bases between.

The chain carries TRBV9 and TRBJ1-5; 12 bases align to TRBD1. The ends lost 4 bases at V and 7 bases at J; junction bases unmatched: 6. The CDR3 sequence is 15 residues long. In germline, CDR1 is SGDLS, CDR2 YYNGEE. This CDR3 reads CASSLGTGGGQPQHF. The CDR3 nucleotides are TGTGCCAGCAGCCTAGGGACAGGGGGCGGACAGCCCCAGCATTTT.

This rearrangement joins TRBV7-9 to TRBJ2-7; D is unclear. Germline assignment: CDR1 SEHNR and CDR2 FQNEAQ (reference sequence). V was trimmed by 2 bases and J by 1 base, leaving 9 bases between them. This CDR3 region has 14 residues. The CDR3: CASSLIGSSYEQYF. The CDR3 DNA is TGTGCCAGCAGCTTAATTGGCAGTTCCTACGAGCAGTACTTC.

The chain recombines TRBV9 with TRBJ2-7; 10 bases map to TRBD1. CDR1 and CDR2 from the germline V gene are SGDLS and YYNGEE. The CDR3 has 17 residues. V was pared by 3 bases and J by 6 bases, with 15 bases of the junction left unmatched. This CDR3 reads CASSAGGQGLAASEQYF. As DNA, the CDR3 is TGTGCCAGCAGCGCGGGGGGACAGGGGCTAGCGGCGTCCGAGCAGTACTTC.

Points on this clone: One junction end disagrees with the germline gene, perhaps due to a read error. The chain joins TRBV7-7 to TRBJ2-5, with TRBD2 matching 9 bases. CDR1 is SSHAT, CDR2 FNYEAQ, per germline (reference sequence). This CDR3 region has 16 residues. Here the CDR3 reads CASSLGGGARGETQYF. In nucleotides, the CDR3 is TGTGCTAGCAGCTTAGGCGGGGGGGCCCGGGGGGAGACCCAGTACTTC.

The chain couples TRBV6-5 to TRBJ2-1; a weak D match, TRBD2 (7 bases). Trimming cost V 7 bases and J 6 bases, with 16 bases left between them. CDR1 and CDR2 (germline): MNHEY, SVGAGI. The CDR3 loop spans 14 amino acids. Here the CDR3 reads CASTGGPFGNEQFF. CDR3 coding DNA: TGTGCCAGCACGGGGGGCCCATTCGGCAATGAGCAGTTCTTC.

The chain recombines TRBV18 with TRBJ1-5, with 7 bases fitting TRBD1. The CDR3 has 13 residues. V dropped 5 bases and J dropped 6; count of bases not matched to a gene: 4. CDR1 KGHSH and CDR2 LQKENI come from the germline V gene. The CDR3: CASSEDRSQPQHF. The DNA of the CDR3 is TGTGCCAGCTCAGAGGACAGGAGTCAGCCCCAGCATTTT.

The rearrangement uses TRBV7-8 and TRBJ2-1, with a weak D call TRBD1 (6 bases). This CDR3 has 14 amino acids. Between the trimmed V and J ends, which lost 2 bases and 9 bases, there was a span of 14 bases. Germline CDR1 and CDR2: SGHVS and FQNEAQ. CDR3 bases: TGTGCCAGCAGCTTACAGGGGTCCAGGGGTGAGCAGTTCTTC. Protein product: CASSLQGSRGEQFF. The entire variable domain, with the rest obtained from reference TRBV7-8 and TRBJ2-1, is as follows: GAGVSQSPRYKVAKRGQDVALRCDPISGHVSLFWYQQALGQGPEFLTYFQNEAQLDKSGLPSDRFFAERPEGSVSTLKIQRTQQEDSAVYLCASSLQGSRGEQFFGPGTRLTVL.

The genes are TRBV4-1 and TRBJ2-2; perhaps TRBD1 as D (5 bases). Germline loops: CDR1 MGHRA, CDR2 YSYEKL. Trimming removed 6 bases from V and 4 bases from J, with 9 bases in between. This CDR3 spans 13 amino acids. CDR3 amino acids: CASSYQGTGELFF. The CDR3, as DNA: TGCGCCAGCAGTTACCAGGGCACCGGGGAGCTGTTTTTT.

The CDR3 DNA is TGTGCCAGCTCACCGTTCGGACAGGGACAAGAGACCCAGTACTTC. Its translation is CASSPFGQGQETQYF. The chain has TRBV18 and TRBJ2-5; 8 bases are a match to TRBD1. Per the germline V gene, CDR1 is KGHSH and CDR2 is LQKENI. This CDR3 has 15 residues. The J segment lost 2 bases and the V segment lost 3 bases, leaving 5 bases of the junction unmatched.

The CDR3, as DNA: TGTGCCATCTCCTTGGCAGCTAATGAAAAACTGTTTTTT. Its protein is CAISLAANEKLFF. The chain uses TRBV28 and TRBJ1-4; no firm D call. The V end was cut by 10 bases, the J end by 3 bases, with 12 bases between. The CDR3 length is 13 residues. CDR1 and CDR2 from the germline V gene are MDHEN and SYDVKM.

The chain is built from TRBV7-9 and TRBJ1-2; unclear D gene. V gave up 4 bases and J gave up 4 bases, with 13 bases separating them. Per the germline V gene, CDR1 is SEHNR and CDR2 is FQNEAQ (reference sequence). The CDR3 sequence is 14 residues long. In DNA, the CDR3 is TGTGCCAGCAGCTCCCCGAGGAGCTTCTATGGCTACACCTTC. This sequence encodes CASSSPRSFYGYTF.

J is TRBJ2-2 and V is TRBV2; D might be TRBD2 (5 bases). The germline V gene has CDR1 SNHLY and CDR2 FYNNEI. This CDR3 has 14 amino acids. Trimming cost V 4 bases and J 4 bases, with 10 bases left between them. As DNA, the CDR3 is TGTGCCAGCAGTGCGGCAGGACTCACCGGGGAGCTGTTTTTT. Protein product: CASSAAGLTGELFF.